The rows below give T cell receptor beta chains drawn from one sample of a study of blood T cell repertoires in COVID-19. TCRdb's table, derived via immunoSEQ multiplex PCR, lists solely in-frame clones and lacks some. The table records around 100,000 clones, nearly 85% of them present only once. The sample consisted of peripheral blood. The source is a human donor in a cohort sampled during active or convalescent COVID-19. CDR3s include the opening cysteine and the closing phenylalanine or tryptophan. A D gene is named only where the DNA matches it firmly. The listing skips clone size in some rows; elsewhere it reads once, few, many or a size class.

. | TRBJ1-1 | . | TRBV18 | TGTGCCAGCTCACCAGCAGACACTGAAGCTTTCTTT | CASSPADTEAFF
. | TRBJ1-2 | TRBD1 | TRBV7-6 | TGTGCCAGCAGCTTAGACGGGACAGTCTATGGCTACACCTTC | CASSLDGTVYGYTF
few | TRBJ1-4 | TRBD1 | TRBV28 | TGTGCCAGCAGTCCGCTGGCAGGGGGTCATGAAAAACTGTTTTTT | CASSPLAGGHEKLFF
. | TRBJ1-5 | . | TRBV24-1 | TGTGCCACCAGTGACTCCACAGGGAACAGGGGCAATCAGCCCCAGCATTTT | CATSDSTGNRGNQPQHF
. | TRBJ1-4 | TRBD1 | TRBV6-1 | TGTGCCAGCAGTGTAGGACAGGGGACCACTAATGAAAAACTGTTTTTT | CASSVGQGTTNEKLFF
once | TRBJ1-1 | . | TRBV7-3 | TGTGCCAGCAGCTTACGGGGGGCGGCTACTGAAGCTTTCTTT | CASSLRGAATEAFF
. | TRBJ1-2 | TRBD1 | TRBV6-2/TRBV6-3 | TGTGCCAGCAGTTACTCGACAGGGTCTGGCTACACCTTC | CASSYSTGSGYTF
. | TRBJ2-1 | . | TRBV20-1 | TGCAGTGCTAGCGGGTTTGATGAGCAGTTCTTC | CSASGFDEQFF
. | TRBJ2-7 | TRBD1 | TRBV6-5 | TGTGCCAGCACAAGACAGGGGAGCTCCTACGAGCAGTACTTC | CASTRQGSSYEQYF
. | TRBJ1-5 | . | TRBV24-1 | TGTGCCACCAGTGGGGCAGGGGTGAATCAGCCCCAGCATTTT | CATSGAGVNQPQHF
. | TRBJ1-6 | . | TRBV10-3 | TGTGCCATCAGTGAGCCCTTGTCACCCCTCCACTTT | CAISEPLSPLHF
. | TRBJ2-2 | TRBD1 | TRBV9 | TGTGCCAGCAGCCCATTATCACGGGGACAGGGGAACCCCTACACCGGGGAGCTGTTTTTT | CASSPLSRGQGNPYTGELFF
once | TRBJ2-2 | TRBD1 | TRBV7-9 | TGTGCCAGCAGCTCGAGACAGGGTAACACCGGGGAGCTGTTTTTT | CASSSRQGNTGELFF
few | TRBJ1-2 | . | TRBV3-1/TRBV3-2 | TGTGCCAGCAGCCAAGAACAAGGGGATGGCTATGGCTACACCTTC | CASSQEQGDGYGYTF
. | TRBJ1-3 | . | TRBV3-1/TRBV3-2 | TGTGCCAGCAGCTTACAGGGATCTGGAAACACCATATATTTT | CASSLQGSGNTIYF
. | TRBJ1-5 | . | TRBV28 | TGTGCCAGCAGATCAGGGGCGAGCCAGCCCCAGCATTTT | CASRSGASQPQHF
. | TRBJ1-4 | . | TRBV18 | TGTGCCAGTTCTCCCGTGGAGAATGAAAAACTGTTTTTT | CASSPVENEKLFF
. | TRBJ2-5 | TRBD2 | TRBV7-3 | TGTGCCAGCAGCCTTTATTTAGCGGGGCCGGAGACCCAGTACTTC | CASSLYLAGPETQYF
. | TRBJ1-4 | TRBD1 | TRBV28 | TGTGCCAGCAGGAGACAGGGGTCGGAAAACCTGTTTTTT | CASRRQGSENLFF
. | TRBJ2-4 | TRBD1 | TRBV18 | TGTGCCAGCTCCGGGACAGGGGAGGCCAAAAACATTCAGTACTTC | CASSGTGEAKNIQYF